The rows below give T cell receptor beta chains drawn from one sample of a study of T cells in Graves' hyperthyroidism and ophthalmopathy. From the multiplex PCR reads, TCRdb called clonotypes with MiXCR, one entry per CDR3 protein. The repertoire holds approximately 690,000 distinct CDR3 sequences, with approximately 14% as singletons. Material for sequencing was blood. The origin of the receptors is a woman aged 50 to 60 with Graves' ophthalmopathy. CDR3s include the opening cysteine and the closing phenylalanine or tryptophan. D genes are given only for firm matches. The size of a clone is reported for some rows only, either as once, few or many, or as a class for expanded clones.

D gene	V gene	J gene	clone size	CDR3 protein	CDR3 DNA
-	TRBV2	TRBJ1-6	-	CASSENSPLHF	TGTGCCAGCAGTGAAAACTCACCCCTCCACTTT
TRBD1	TRBV13	TRBJ2-1	few	CASSLVRGQSYNEQFF	TGTGCCAGCAGCTTAGTTAGGGGGCAGTCCTACAATGAGCAGTTCTTC
-	TRBV28	TRBJ2-7	few	CASKSHSPLYEQYF	TGTGCCAGCAAGTCCCACTCACCTCTCTACGAGCAGTACTTC
-	TRBV20-1	TRBJ1-5	few	CSARVGGYQPQHF	TGCAGTGCTAGAGTGGGCGGATATCAGCCCCAGCATTTT
-	TRBV27	TRBJ2-4	-	CASSFRNIQYF	TGTGCCAGCAGTTTTCGGAACATTCAGTACTTC
TRBD1	TRBV6-2/TRBV6-3	TRBJ2-7	many	CASRKPGQGLSYEQYF	TGTGCCAGCAGAAAACCGGGACAGGGGTTATCCTACGAGCAGTACTTC
TRBD2	TRBV28	TRBJ2-7	many	CASSLFLAGGHLSYEQYF	TGTGCCAGCAGTTTATTTCTAGCGGGAGGGCACCTCTCCTACGAGCAGTACTTC
TRBD2	TRBV6-5	TRBJ2-4	-	CASSSGTGAGLAGGSAKNIQYF	TGTGCCAGCAGTTCCGGGACAGGGGCGGGACTAGCGGGAGGTTCCGCCAAAAACATTCAGTACTTC
TRBD2	TRBV3-1	TRBJ2-5	-	CASSQAGLGRETQYF	TGTGCCAGCAGCCAAGCGGGACTAGGAAGAGAGACCCAGTACTTC
-	TRBV7-9	TRBJ2-1	many	CASSLPYSAYNEQFF	TGTGCCAGCAGCTTACCTTATTCCGCCTACAATGAGCAGTTCTTC
-	TRBV7-2	TRBJ2-5	many	CASSLVQGVETQYF	TGTGCCAGCAGCTTAGTCCAAGGCGTGGAGACCCAGTACTTC
-	TRBV7-6	TRBJ1-1	-	CASSLGGRLTEAFF	TGTGCCAGCAGCTTAGGTGGGCGTCTGACTGAAGCTTTCTTT
-	TRBV19	TRBJ2-1	-	CASSIDLGLYNEQFF	TGTGCCAGTAGTATAGATTTGGGACTCTACAATGAGCAGTTCTTC
-	TRBV12-3/TRBV12-4	TRBJ1-1	many	CASSFRDGVTEAFF	TGTGCCAGCAGTTTTCGGGACGGTGTCACTGAAGCTTTCTTT
-	TRBV20-1	TRBJ2-1	many	CSAWTGTDNEQFF	TGCAGTGCTTGGACCGGGACCGACAATGAGCAGTTCTTC
-	TRBV9	TRBJ1-6	few	CASSVSGDNSPLHF	TGTGCCAGCAGCGTGAGTGGAGATAATTCACCCCTCCACTTT
TRBD2	TRBV7-2	TRBJ2-3	many	CASSSASGITSGGTQYF	TGTGCCAGCAGCTCGGCTTCCGGGATAACATCGGGAGGTACGCAGTATTTT
TRBD2	TRBV12-3/TRBV12-4	TRBJ2-1	many	CASSFLAGGSTRHNEQFF	TGTGCCAGCAGTTTTTTAGCGGGAGGTTCAACGAGACACAATGAGCAGTTCTTC
TRBD1	TRBV6-1	TRBJ2-1	-	CASSYTGQVYNEQFF	TGTGCCAGCAGTTATACTGGACAGGTATACAATGAGCAGTTCTTC
TRBD2	TRBV4-2	TRBJ2-5	-	CASSQREYVETQYF	TGTGCCAGCAGCCAGCGGGAGTACGTAGAGACCCAGTACTTC
-	TRBV28	TRBJ2-3	many	CASSRRSTDTQYF	TGTGCCAGCAGTAGGCGTAGCACAGATACGCAGTATTTT
-	TRBV18	TRBJ1-2	many	CASSPSLGDYGYTF	TGTGCCAGCTCACCAAGCCTGGGAGACTATGGCTACACCTTC
-	TRBV6-9	TRBJ1-6	-	CASSYVTGNSPLHF	TGTGCCAGCAGTTACGTTACGGGGAATTCACCCCTCCACTTT
TRBD2	TRBV7-2	TRBJ2-7	many	CASSLNGLAGDEQYF	TGTGCCAGCAGCTTAAACGGACTAGCGGGAGACGAGCAGTACTTC
-	TRBV12-3/TRBV12-4	TRBJ1-5	-	CASGTSGRNQPQHF	TGTGCCAGCGGAACCTCAGGTCGCAATCAGCCCCAGCATTTT
-	TRBV14	TRBJ2-2	many	CASSFRTDTGELFF	TGTGCCAGCAGCTTTCGGACAGATACCGGGGAGCTGTTTTTT
TRBD1	TRBV12-3/TRBV12-4	TRBJ1-2	-	CASSQDGTAVYGYTF	TGTGCCAGCAGTCAGGACGGGACAGCAGTCTATGGCTACACCTTC